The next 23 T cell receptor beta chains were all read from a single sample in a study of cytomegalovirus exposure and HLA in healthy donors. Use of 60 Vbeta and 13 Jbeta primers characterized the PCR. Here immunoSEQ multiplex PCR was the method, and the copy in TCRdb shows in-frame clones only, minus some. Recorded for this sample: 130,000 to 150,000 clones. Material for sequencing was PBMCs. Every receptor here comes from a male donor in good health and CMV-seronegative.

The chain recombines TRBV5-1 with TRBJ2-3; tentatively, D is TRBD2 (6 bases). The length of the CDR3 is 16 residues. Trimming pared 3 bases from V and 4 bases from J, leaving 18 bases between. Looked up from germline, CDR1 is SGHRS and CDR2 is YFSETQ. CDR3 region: CASSWSGTALADTQYF. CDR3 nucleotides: TGCGCCAGCAGCTGGTCTGGGACTGCCCTCGCAGATACGCAGTATTTT.

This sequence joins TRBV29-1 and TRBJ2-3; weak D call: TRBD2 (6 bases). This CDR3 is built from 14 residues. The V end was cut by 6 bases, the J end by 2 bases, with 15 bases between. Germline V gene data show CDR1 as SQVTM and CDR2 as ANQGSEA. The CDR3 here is CSVGRDSFTDTQYF. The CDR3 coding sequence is TGCAGCGTCGGAAGGGACTCCTTCACAGATACGCAGTATTTT.

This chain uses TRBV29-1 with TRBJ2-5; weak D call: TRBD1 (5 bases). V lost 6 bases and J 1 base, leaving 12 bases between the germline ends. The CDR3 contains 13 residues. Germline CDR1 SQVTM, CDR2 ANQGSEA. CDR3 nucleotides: TGCAGCGTACGACCAGGGATCCAAGAGACCCAGTACTTC. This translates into CSVRPGIQETQYF.

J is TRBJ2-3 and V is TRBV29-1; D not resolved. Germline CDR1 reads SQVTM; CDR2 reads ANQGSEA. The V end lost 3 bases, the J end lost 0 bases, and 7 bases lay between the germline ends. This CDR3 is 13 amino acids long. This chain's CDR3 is CSVDRTSTDTQYF. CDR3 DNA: TGCAGCGTTGACCGAACTAGCACAGATACGCAGTATTTT.

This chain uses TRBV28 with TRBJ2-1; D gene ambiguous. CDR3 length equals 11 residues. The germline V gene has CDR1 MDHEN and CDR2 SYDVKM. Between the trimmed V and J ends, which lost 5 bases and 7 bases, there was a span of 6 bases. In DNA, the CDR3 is TGTGCCAGCAGTCCCCTAAATGAGCAGTTCTTC. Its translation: CASSPLNEQFF.

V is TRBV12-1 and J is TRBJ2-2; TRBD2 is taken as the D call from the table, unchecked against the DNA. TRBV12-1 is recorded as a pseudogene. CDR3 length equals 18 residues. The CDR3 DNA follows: TGTGCCAGCAGCTTTGTTAGCTTAGCGGGAGGCAACACCGGGGAGCTGTTTTTT. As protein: CASSFVSLAGGNTGELFF.

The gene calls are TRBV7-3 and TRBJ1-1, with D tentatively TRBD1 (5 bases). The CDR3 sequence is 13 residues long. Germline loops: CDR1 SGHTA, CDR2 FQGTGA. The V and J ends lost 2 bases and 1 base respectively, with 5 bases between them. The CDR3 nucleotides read TGTGCCAGCAGCTTAGGGGCGAACACTGAAGCTTTCTTT. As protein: CASSLGANTEAFF. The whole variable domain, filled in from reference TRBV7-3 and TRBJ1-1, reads GAGVSQTPSNKVTEKGKYVELRCDPISGHTALYWYRQSLGQGPEFLIYFQGTGAADDSGLPNDRFFAVRPEGSVSTLKIQRTERGDSAVYLCASSLGANTEAFFGQGTRLTVV.

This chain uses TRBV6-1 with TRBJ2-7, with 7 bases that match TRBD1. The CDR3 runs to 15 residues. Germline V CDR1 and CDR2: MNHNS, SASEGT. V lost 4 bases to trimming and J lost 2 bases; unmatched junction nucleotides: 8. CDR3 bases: TGTGCCAGCAGTGCGGCCTGGGGACAGACCTACGAGCAGTACTTC. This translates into CASSAAWGQTYEQYF.

Here the CDR3 DNA reads TGTGCCAGCTCAGAGGGGACAGGGGGCCCCTACGAGCAGTACTTC. Amino acid sequence: CASSEGTGGPYEQYF. The J gene is TRBJ2-7, the V gene TRBV18, with 12 bases lining up with TRBD1. J lost 2 bases, V lost 5 bases, and 4 bases had no gene match. The CDR3 has 15 amino acids. Germline V CDR1 and CDR2: KGHSH, LQKENI.

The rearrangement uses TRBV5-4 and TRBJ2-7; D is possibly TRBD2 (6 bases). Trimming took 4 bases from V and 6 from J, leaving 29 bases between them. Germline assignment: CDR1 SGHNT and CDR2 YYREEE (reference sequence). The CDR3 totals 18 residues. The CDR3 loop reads CASSPRGSAAWSLCEQYF. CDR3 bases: TGTGCCAGCAGCCCCCGGGGGTCAGCGGCGTGGTCTTTATGCGAGCAGTACTTC. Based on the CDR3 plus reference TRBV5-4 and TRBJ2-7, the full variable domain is ETGVTQSPTHLIKTRGQQVTLRCSSQSGHNTVSWYQQALGQGPQFIFQYYREEENGRGNFPPRFSGLQFPNYSSELNVNALELDDSALYLCASSPRGSAAWSLCEQYFGPGTRLTVT.

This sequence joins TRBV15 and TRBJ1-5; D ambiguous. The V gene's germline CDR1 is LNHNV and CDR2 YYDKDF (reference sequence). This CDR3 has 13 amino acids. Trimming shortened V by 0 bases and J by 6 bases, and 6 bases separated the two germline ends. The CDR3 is CATSRDNRQPQHF. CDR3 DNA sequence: TGTGCCACCAGCAGAGATAATCGTCAGCCCCAGCATTTT.

The CDR3 sequence: CAISERGLQNTGELFF. The DNA for the CDR3 is TGTGCCATCAGTGAAAGGGGACTACAGAACACCGGGGAGCTGTTTTTT. The gene calls are TRBV10-3 and TRBJ2-2; 7 positions agree with TRBD2. Per the germline V gene, CDR1 is ENHRY and CDR2 is SYGVKD. The V segment lost 3 bases and the J segment 1 base; nucleotides outside the gene matches: 5. There are 16 residues in the CDR3.

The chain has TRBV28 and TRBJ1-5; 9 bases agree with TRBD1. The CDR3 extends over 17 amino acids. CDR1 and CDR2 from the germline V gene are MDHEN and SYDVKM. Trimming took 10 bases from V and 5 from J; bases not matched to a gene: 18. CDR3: CATALSGTGFRDQPQHF. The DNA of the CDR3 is TGTGCCACCGCTTTATCGGGGACAGGGTTCCGGGATCAGCCCCAGCATTTT. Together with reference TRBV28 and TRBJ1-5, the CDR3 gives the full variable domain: DVKVTQSSRYLVKRTGEKVFLECVQDMDHENMFWYRQDPGLGLRLIYFSYDVKMKEKGDIPEGYSVSREKKERFSLILESASTNQTSMYLCATALSGTGFRDQPQHFGDGTRLSIL.

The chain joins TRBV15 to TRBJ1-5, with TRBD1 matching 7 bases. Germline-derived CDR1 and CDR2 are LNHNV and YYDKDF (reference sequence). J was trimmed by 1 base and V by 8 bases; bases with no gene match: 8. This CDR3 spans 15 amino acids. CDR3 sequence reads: CATEGIQGSNQPQHF. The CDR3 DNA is TGTGCCACCGAAGGAATACAGGGGAGCAATCAGCCCCAGCATTTT.

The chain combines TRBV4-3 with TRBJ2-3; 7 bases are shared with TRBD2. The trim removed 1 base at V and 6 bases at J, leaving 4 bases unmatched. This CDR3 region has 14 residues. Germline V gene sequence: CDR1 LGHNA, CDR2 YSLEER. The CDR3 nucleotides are TGCGCCAGCAGCCAAGGGGGGGGGAAGGATACGCAGTATTTT. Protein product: CASSQGGGKDTQYF.

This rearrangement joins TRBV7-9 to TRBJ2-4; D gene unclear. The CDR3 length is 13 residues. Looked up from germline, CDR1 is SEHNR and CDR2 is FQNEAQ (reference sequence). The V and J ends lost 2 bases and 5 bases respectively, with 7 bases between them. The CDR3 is CASSLIPENIQYF. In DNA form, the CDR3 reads TGTGCCAGCAGCTTAATCCCAGAAAACATTCAGTACTTC.

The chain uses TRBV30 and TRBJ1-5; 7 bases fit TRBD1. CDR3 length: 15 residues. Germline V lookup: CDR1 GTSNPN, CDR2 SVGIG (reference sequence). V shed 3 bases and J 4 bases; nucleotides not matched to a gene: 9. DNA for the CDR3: TGTGCCTGGAGCCCTATTGGACAGGCTAATCAGCCCCAGCATTTT. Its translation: CAWSPIGQANQPQHF.

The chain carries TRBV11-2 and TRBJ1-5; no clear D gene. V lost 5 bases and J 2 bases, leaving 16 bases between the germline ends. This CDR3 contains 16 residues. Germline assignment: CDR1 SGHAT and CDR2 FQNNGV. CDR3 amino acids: CASSPLVGSGNQPQHF. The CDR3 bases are TGTGCCAGCAGCCCCCTAGTTGGATCGGGCAATCAGCCCCAGCATTTT. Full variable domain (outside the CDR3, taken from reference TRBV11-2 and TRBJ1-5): EAGVAQSPRYKIIEKRQSVAFWCNPISGHATLYWYQQILGQGPKLLIQFQNNGVVDDSQLPKDRFSAERLKGVDSTLKIQPAKLEDSAVYLCASSPLVGSGNQPQHFGDGTRLSIL.

The CDR3 sequence is CAWRARGSGELFF. As DNA, the CDR3 is TGTGCCTGGAGGGCCCGCGGATCCGGGGAGCTGTTTTTT. V usage is TRBV30 and J usage is TRBJ2-2; D unresolved. With 3 bases removed from V and 6 bases from J, the gap between germline ends came to 11 bases. The germline V gene has CDR1 GTSNPN and CDR2 SVGIG (reference sequence). The CDR3 covers 13 residues.

In DNA, the CDR3 is TGTGCCAGCAGCTTAGGGTTAGCGGGGGGGAATGAGCAGTTCTTC. Amino acids: CASSLGLAGGNEQFF. The chain couples TRBV11-3 to TRBJ2-1, with 11 bases lining up with TRBD2. The CDR3 sequence is 15 residues long. After removal of 1 base from V and 7 bases from J, the junction contained 3 bases not matched to a gene. Germline CDR1 reads SGHNT; CDR2 reads YENEEA.

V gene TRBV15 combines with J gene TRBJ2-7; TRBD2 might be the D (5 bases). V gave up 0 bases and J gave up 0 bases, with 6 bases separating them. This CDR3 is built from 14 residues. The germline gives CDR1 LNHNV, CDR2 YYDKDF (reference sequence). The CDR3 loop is CATSRDLASYEQYF. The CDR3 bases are TGTGCCACCAGCAGAGATCTAGCCTCCTACGAGCAGTACTTC.

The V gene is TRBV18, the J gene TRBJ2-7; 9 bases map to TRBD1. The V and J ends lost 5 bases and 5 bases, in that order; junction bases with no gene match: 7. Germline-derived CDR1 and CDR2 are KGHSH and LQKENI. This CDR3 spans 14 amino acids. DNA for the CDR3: TGTGCCAGCTCATTAGGGACAGGGTCCCACGAGCAGTACTTC. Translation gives CASSLGTGSHEQYF.

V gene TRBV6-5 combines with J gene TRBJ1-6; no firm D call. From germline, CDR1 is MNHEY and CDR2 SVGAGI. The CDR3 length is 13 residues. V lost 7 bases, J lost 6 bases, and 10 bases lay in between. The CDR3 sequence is CASMRAINSPLHF. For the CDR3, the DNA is TGTGCCAGCATGAGGGCAATTAATTCACCCCTCCACTTT.